This T cell receptor beta chain was identified in a study of blood T cell repertoires in COVID-19. The wider study: Both acute and convalescent COVID-19 samples were obtained from the United States, Italy and Spain.

Germline V gene sequence: CDR1 MNHEY, CDR2 SVGAGI. Trimming took off 7 bases at V and 3 bases at J, with 10 bases between the two ends. This CDR3 spans 13 amino acids. Authors' analysis steps: Nucleated cell counts were estimated from reference gene primer amplification. The repertoire was sequenced with immunoSEQ multiplex PCR; TCRdb's copy has only in-frame clones and lacks some. The V and J calls and clone size come from that table; D and trimming were worked out from the DNA. The sample lists 100,000 or so clones; around 90% were seen once. This receptor was obtained from an older man with acute or convalescent COVID-19. What was sequenced was peripheral blood. V and J are TRBV6-5 and TRBJ1-5; D may be TRBD1 (5 bases). Here the CDR3 reads CASNRQYNQPQHF. CDR3 coding DNA: TGTGCCAGCAATAGACAGTACAATCAGCCCCAGCATTTT.